Each of the 29 T cell receptor beta chains below was sequenced from the same sample in a study of OX40 agonist ivuxolimab in advanced cancers. Sequencing was performed with immunoSEQ multiplex PCR; in TCRdb, only in-frame clones are kept and a portion is missing. Of 100,000 to 150,000 clones listed, 85% to 95% are singletons. The material was CD4+ or CD8+ T cells sorted from blood, obtained in a trial of the OX40 agonist ivuxolimab. The receptors originated from an adult with an advanced solid tumor such as melanoma, head and neck, liver or kidney cancer.

This chain joins TRBV6-1 and TRBJ1-4; TRBD1 matches at 8 bases. This CDR3 comprises 17 residues. V lost 2 bases and J lost 7; bases outside the gene matches: 12. The germline gives CDR1 MNHNS, CDR2 SASEGT. DNA of the CDR3: TGTGCCAGCAGTGAATCCAGGACAGGGTGGTTTGGTGAAAAACTGTTTTTT. Amino acids: CASSESRTGWFGEKLFF.

This clone was observed a handful of times. The rearrangement uses TRBV6-1 and TRBJ1-2, with D unresolved. This CDR3 is built from 13 residues. Germline CDR1 and CDR2: MNHNS and SASEGT. V gave up 3 bases and J gave up 7 bases, with 12 bases separating them. This chain's CDR3 is CASSDDFTRGYTF. In DNA form, the CDR3 reads TGTGCCAGCAGTGACGACTTCACCCGTGGCTACACCTTC.

V is TRBV5-5 and J is TRBJ2-3; 7 bases align to TRBD1. The CDR3 runs to 15 residues. The germline gives CDR1 SGHKS, CDR2 YYEKEE (reference sequence). The V segment lost 0 bases and the J segment 4 bases; nucleotides outside the gene matches: 5. The CDR3 region has the DNA TGTGCCAGCAGCTTGGACAGGGGTTTCCCAGATACGCAGTATTTT. It translates to CASSLDRGFPDTQYF.

V and J are TRBV7-8 and TRBJ1-5; D remains unclear. The length of the CDR3 is 17 residues. The germline V gene encodes CDR1 SGHVS and CDR2 FQNEAQ. V lost 1 base, J lost 3 bases, and 16 bases lay in between. CDR3 nucleotides: TGTGCCAGCAGCTTAGTGGCGGGCGTAGGATACAATCAGCCCCAGCATTTT. It is translated as CASSLVAGVGYNQPQHF.

The V and J genes are TRBV28 and TRBJ1-5; D remains unclear. The CDR3 loop spans 16 amino acids. Germline V lookup: CDR1 MDHEN, CDR2 SYDVKM. Deletions cut 4 bases from V and 1 base from J, with 14 bases between. The CDR3, as DNA: TGTGCCAGCAGTTCCTATGGGCCCCGGAGCAATCAGCCCCAGCATTTT. This codes for CASSSYGPRSNQPQHF.

The genes are TRBV29-1 and TRBJ1-2, with 7 bases fitting TRBD1. V lost 7 bases to trimming and J lost 0 bases; unmatched junction nucleotides: 5. The CDR3 has 13 amino acids. The germline gives CDR1 SQVTM, CDR2 ANQGSEA. The CDR3 DNA is TGCAGCGGGTTACAGGGGCCTAACTATGGCTACACCTTC. Protein: CSGLQGPNYGYTF. Drawing the rest from reference TRBV29-1 and TRBJ1-2, the complete variable domain is SAVISQKPSRDICQRGTSLTIQCQVDSQVTMMFWYRQQPGQSLTLIATANQGSEATYESGFVIDKFPISRPNLTFSTLTVSNMSPEDSSIYLCSGLQGPNYGYTFGSGTRLTVV.

The chain has TRBV9 and TRBJ1-3, with D uncertain. The germline V gene has CDR1 SGDLS and CDR2 YYNGEE. The CDR3 contains 12 residues. The V and J ends lost 2 bases and 8 bases respectively, with 8 bases between them. The CDR3 DNA follows: TGTGCCAGCAGCGTTACGGCTGACACCATATATTTT. As protein: CASSVTADTIYF.

This CDR3 is CASSSGLAGGVSYEQYF. In DNA form, the CDR3 reads TGTGCCAGCAGCTCCGGACTAGCGGGAGGTGTCTCCTACGAGCAGTACTTC. The chain links TRBV7-2 to TRBJ2-7, with 14 bases matching TRBD2. J lost 0 bases, V lost 4 bases, and 5 bases had no gene match. This CDR3 is built from 17 residues. The germline V gene has CDR1 SGHTA and CDR2 FQGNSA.

J is TRBJ1-5 and V is TRBV4-3; possibly TRBD1 for D (5 bases). The CDR3 spans 16 residues. Germline V lookup: CDR1 LGHNA, CDR2 YSLEER. V was clipped by 0 bases and J by 6 bases, with 15 bases between them. The DNA for the CDR3 is TGCGCCAGCAGCCAAGATAGCGGGGGTTCGGGTCAGCCCCAGCATTTT. It codes for CASSQDSGGSGQPQHF.

V is TRBV28 and J is TRBJ1-3, with 7 positions matching TRBD1. The CDR3 has 16 amino acids. Germline values: CDR1 MDHEN, CDR2 SYDVKM. Trimming removed 6 bases from V and 3 bases from J; junction bases left unmatched: 11. The CDR3 coding sequence is TGTGCCAGCAGCCGCGACAGGGCTCTGGGTGGAAACACCATATATTTT. It encodes CASSRDRALGGNTIYF.

This clone was counted only a few times. Written as DNA, the CDR3 is TGTGCCAGCAGCCGACGGAACTCTGGAAACACCATATATTTT. It is translated as CASSRRNSGNTIYF. This sequence joins TRBV6-5 and TRBJ1-3; D is unresolved. The CDR3 is made up of 14 amino acids. V lost 6 bases and J 0 bases, leaving 9 bases between the germline ends. Germline V gene data show CDR1 as MNHEY and CDR2 as SVGAGI.

This rearrangement joins TRBV9 to TRBJ1-4; D not resolved. Germline V gives CDR1 SGDLS, CDR2 YYNGEE. V was cut by 0 bases and J by 7 bases, with 4 bases left in between. The CDR3 covers 12 residues. CDR3 bases: TGTGCCAGCAGCGTAGGGAGTGAAAAACTGTTTTTT. Residues: CASSVGSEKLFF.

Concerning this clone: A read error may account for a junction end that differs from germline. This chain's CDR3 is CASTLGGSTKQYF. CDR3 nucleotide sequence: TGTGCCAGCACTTTAGGGGGTTCTACGAAGCAGTACTTC. The chain employs TRBV28 and TRBJ2-7, with a possible D match to TRBD1 (6 bases). The CDR3 spans 13 residues. Per germline, CDR1 MDHEN and CDR2 SYDVKM.

CDR3 nucleotides: TGTGCCGGCGGAAGGGAGCGGGTTACCTACAATGAGCAGTTCTTC. Protein sequence: CAGGRERVTYNEQFF. The chain employs TRBV18 and TRBJ2-1; D may be TRBD2 (6 bases). The germline CDR1 and CDR2 sequences are KGHSH and LQKENI. V lost 11 bases and J lost 2, with 19 bases in between. This CDR3 spans 15 amino acids.

The rearrangement joins TRBV4-3 to TRBJ1-2; maybe TRBD1 (6 bases). The CDR3 covers 15 residues. The V gene lost 0 bases and the J gene lost 10 bases, with 18 bases spanning the gap. The germline V gene has CDR1 LGHNA and CDR2 YSLEER. In DNA, the CDR3 is TGCGCCAGCAGCCAAGATCCGGGGGCATGGGAGGACTACACCTTC. Translating gives CASSQDPGAWEDYTF.

The chain joins TRBV9 to TRBJ1-6, with unresolved D. The germline CDR1 and CDR2 sequences are SGDLS and YYNGEE. The CDR3 consists of 14 residues. Trimming removed 1 base at V and 5 bases at J, with 7 bases between. The CDR3 loop is CASSVSGDNSPLHF. The CDR3 nucleotides read TGTGCCAGCAGCGTATCGGGAGATAATTCACCCCTCCACTTT.

This chain connects TRBV6-6 to TRBJ1-1; no definite D call. Germline V gives CDR1 MNHNY, CDR2 SVGAGI (reference sequence). The V gene lost 7 bases and the J gene lost 4 bases, with 13 bases spanning the gap. The CDR3 covers 13 residues. DNA for the CDR3: TGTGCCAGCACTGCTGGACCCTTCACTGAAGCTTTCTTT. It translates to CASTAGPFTEAFF.

The chain links TRBV5-1 to TRBJ2-3; 7 nucleotides align to TRBD2. The length of the CDR3 is 14 residues. Unmatched junction bases numbered 4, after V lost 5 bases and J lost 1 base. The germline V gene has CDR1 SGHRS and CDR2 YFSETQ. This chain's CDR3 is CASRAGDGTDTQYF. Here the CDR3 DNA reads TGCGCCAGCAGGGCGGGAGATGGCACAGATACGCAGTATTTT.

The rearrangement uses TRBV7-9 and TRBJ2-2, with 8 bases lining up with TRBD2. V dropped 1 base and J dropped 2; count of bases not matched to a gene: 3. The CDR3 length is 16 residues. Germline CDR1 and CDR2: SEHNR and FQNEAQ (reference sequence). The DNA of the CDR3 is TGTGCCAGCAGCTTAGGGGGACTAGGAAACACCGGGGAGCTGTTTTTT. Translation gives CASSLGGLGNTGELFF.

The V call is TRBV6-6, the J call TRBJ1-1; D possibly corresponds to TRBD1 (5 bases). V dropped 6 bases and J dropped 4 bases, with 12 bases sitting between them. Germline V gene sequence: CDR1 MNHNY, CDR2 SVGAGI (reference sequence). The CDR3 spans 13 residues. The CDR3, as DNA: TGTGCCAGCAGGAACGGGGCGCCCACTGAAGCTTTCTTT. It yields the protein CASRNGAPTEAFF.

The rearrangement links TRBV2 to TRBJ2-5; tentatively, D is TRBD2 (5 bases). Germline V gives CDR1 SNHLY, CDR2 FYNNEI. The CDR3 loop spans 14 amino acids. The ends were cut back, 2 bases at V and 4 bases at J, with 11 bases in the middle. The CDR3 spells CASSERRIGETQYF. The CDR3 nucleotides are TGTGCCAGCAGTGAAAGGAGGATAGGAGAGACCCAGTACTTC. The complete variable domain, with remaining parts taken from reference TRBV2 and TRBJ2-5, reads EPEVTQTPSHQVTQMGQEVILRCVPISNHLYFYWYRQILGQKVEFLVSFYNNEISEKSEIFDDQFSVERPDGSNFTLKIRSTKLEDSAMYFCASSERRIGETQYFGPGTRLLVL.

The rearrangement uses TRBV7-2 and TRBJ2-1; 16 positions match TRBD2. This CDR3 has 16 residues. Germline-derived CDR1 and CDR2 are SGHTA and FQGNSA. Germline trimming cut 3 bases from V and 10 bases from J; bases unmatched to any gene: 6. CDR3 DNA: TGTGCCAGCAGCTTCCCGGGACTAGCGGGAGGGGCCGAGCAGTTCTTC. Translated: CASSFPGLAGGAEQFF.

This clone was detected a few times. This chain connects TRBV9 to TRBJ1-5; D might be TRBD1 (5 bases). V was pared by 0 bases and J by 0 bases, with 7 bases between. The germline V gene encodes CDR1 SGDLS and CDR2 YYNGEE. CDR3 length: 15 amino acids. The chain's CDR3 is CASSVEGASNQPQHF. The CDR3 nucleotides read TGTGCCAGCAGCGTAGAAGGGGCTAGCAATCAGCCCCAGCATTTT.

The chain combines TRBV27 with TRBJ2-3, with D unclear. The germline V gene has CDR1 MNHEY and CDR2 SMNVEV (reference sequence). The CDR3 consists of 14 residues. Trimming removed 5 bases from V and 4 bases from J, with 13 bases in between. CDR3 DNA sequence: TGTGCCAGCAGTACATCGCCCTGGGCAGATACGCAGTATTTT. It translates to CASSTSPWADTQYF.

This rearrangement joins TRBV14 to TRBJ2-7, with D perhaps TRBD1 (6 bases). The V end lost 1 base, the J end lost 1 base, and 14 bases lay between the germline ends. This CDR3 has 16 residues. CDR1 and CDR2 from the germline V gene are SGHDN and FVKESK. CDR3 coding DNA: TGTGCCAGCAGCCAAGTTTGGGGACACCTGTCCTACGAGCAGTACTTC. Translating gives CASSQVWGHLSYEQYF.

The genes are TRBV5-4 and TRBJ2-1; 12 bases are shared with TRBD2. Germline assignment: CDR1 SGHNT and CDR2 YYREEE (reference sequence). The CDR3 spans 14 residues. Losses at the gene ends were 4 bases for V and 6 bases for J; bases not matched to a gene: 2. The chain's CDR3 is CASSPSGRGNEQFF. The CDR3 DNA follows: TGTGCCAGCAGCCCTAGCGGGAGGGGCAATGAGCAGTTCTTC.

V gene TRBV5-1 combines with J gene TRBJ2-1, with TRBD2 identical over 13 bases. CDR1 is SGHRS, CDR2 YFSETQ, per germline. This CDR3 contains 15 residues. Trimming at V came to 5 bases and at J to 7 bases, leaving 6 bases not matched to a gene. The CDR3 is CASSQSGLAGNEQFF. The CDR3 DNA follows: TGCGCCAGCAGTCAATCGGGACTAGCGGGAAATGAGCAGTTCTTC.

V usage is TRBV4-1 and J usage is TRBJ2-2, with D maybe TRBD2 (6 bases). There are 16 residues in the CDR3. Germline CDR1 and CDR2: MGHRA and YSYEKL. V gave up 2 bases and J gave up 0 bases, with 10 bases separating them. The CDR3 loop reads CASSQFGTSNTGELFF. CDR3 in DNA: TGCGCCAGCAGCCAATTTGGGACTTCGAACACCGGGGAGCTGTTTTTT.

The gene calls are TRBV28 and TRBJ2-3; D might be TRBD2 (6 bases). The germline CDR1 and CDR2 sequences are MDHEN and SYDVKM. The CDR3 runs 13 residues. The CDR3 protein is CGSRAAGLDTQYF. The CDR3 coding sequence is TGTGGAAGTCGGGCGGCGGGATTAGATACGCAGTATTTT.